Listed below are T cell receptor beta chains from one sample, sequenced in a study of glioma-infiltrating T cells. TCRdb fed the multiplex PCR reads into MiXCR, producing one record per CDR3 protein. The data show 100,000 to 150,000 distinct CDR3 sequences, 20% to 25% seen once. The sequencing sample was made of glioma tissue, nonneoplastic brain tissue, or PBMCs (not recorded which). These receptors all stem from a human donor with low-grade glioma or glioblastoma, undergoing nonglioma brain surgery, or in good health (not recorded which). The CDR3 runs from the conserved cysteine through the conserved F or W. D genes are given only for firm matches. Where a row states a size, it is once, few, many or the class of an expanded clone; other rows omit it.

TRBJ1-1 many TRBV7-6 NA TGTGCCAGCAGCCCCTACAGGGCTGAAGCTTTCTTT CASSPYRAEAFF
TRBJ2-1 many TRBV19 NA TGTGCCAGTAGTATGGAGTTGGGGTACAATGAGCAGTTCTTC CASSMELGYNEQFF
TRBJ2-2 many TRBV11-2 NA TGTGCCAGCAGCGGGAGGACAGGTTTCACCGGGGAGCTGTTTTTT CASSGRTGFTGELFF
TRBJ2-3 NA TRBV28 TRBD2 TGTGCCAGCAGTTTACAGAGCGGGAGCACAGGTACGCAGTATTTT CASSLQSGSTGTQYF
TRBJ2-7 many TRBV7-8 NA TGTGCCAGCAGCGTAAATAACGGGGTCTACGAGCAGTACTTC CASSVNNGVYEQYF
TRBJ1-1 few TRBV27 NA TGTGCCAGCAGCTTAACTCCAGGAGGGGTAGTCATCGTCGCTGAAGCTTTCTTT CASSLTPGGVVIVAEAFF
TRBJ2-3 NA TRBV6-6 TRBD1 TGTGCCAGCAGTTACCCTAAGAGGGGGCCAAGCACAGATACGCAGTATTTT CASSYPKRGPSTDTQYF
TRBJ2-1 NA TRBV9 NA TGTGCCAGCAGCGTAGGGGGGTCCCAGTACAACAATGAGCAGTTCTTC CASSVGGSQYNNEQFF
TRBJ2-7 NA TRBV5-1 TRBD2 TGCGCCAGCAGTGGGGGGGACTTCTACGAGCAGTACTTC CASSGGDFYEQYF
TRBJ1-6 NA TRBV7-2 TRBD1 TGTGCCAGCAGCTCTACAGGGGGCCTTTCACCCCTCCACTTT CASSSTGGLSPLHF
TRBJ2-3 many TRBV28 TRBD2 TGTGCCAGCACTGTAGTACTAGCGGACACAGATACGCAGTATTTT CASTVVLADTDTQYF
TRBJ2-4 many TRBV6-1 TRBD2 TGTGCCAGCAGGACCGGGACTAGCGGGAAAAACATTCAGTACTTC CASRTGTSGKNIQYF
TRBJ1-4 many TRBV4-2 NA TGTGCCAGCAGCCAAGAATCAGGGATAGGTAATGAAAAACTGTTTTTT CASSQESGIGNEKLFF